This T cell receptor (beta chain) was sequenced in a study of cytomegalovirus exposure and HLA in healthy donors. The method was immunoSEQ multiplex PCR; TCRdb's version includes in-frame clones alone and lacks a portion of them. The profile covers fewer than 100,000 clones, with more than 75% appearing a single time and around 2.1% taken by the ten largest. Study outcomes and limitations: The majority of TCR sequences were rare, yet some public TCRs appeared in many donors.

The CDR3 consists of 16 residues. Trimming stripped 1 base from V and 5 bases from J, with 17 bases between. Germline CDR1 MGHDK, CDR2 SYGVNS. The study drew the donors from its approximately 110-subject validation cohort, separate from the 666-subject first cohort. To note about this clone: Its antigen is unidentified.

Sequencing used PBMCs. The chain is built from TRBV25-1 and TRBJ1-1, with TRBD1 as a possible D gene (6 bases). The receptor's source is a man younger than 40 in good health and CMV-seronegative. As DNA, the CDR3 is TGTGCCAGCAGTGAATTAGTGGGTCAGGGGCCTACTGAAGCTTTCTTT. Its translation: CASSELVGQGPTEAFF.